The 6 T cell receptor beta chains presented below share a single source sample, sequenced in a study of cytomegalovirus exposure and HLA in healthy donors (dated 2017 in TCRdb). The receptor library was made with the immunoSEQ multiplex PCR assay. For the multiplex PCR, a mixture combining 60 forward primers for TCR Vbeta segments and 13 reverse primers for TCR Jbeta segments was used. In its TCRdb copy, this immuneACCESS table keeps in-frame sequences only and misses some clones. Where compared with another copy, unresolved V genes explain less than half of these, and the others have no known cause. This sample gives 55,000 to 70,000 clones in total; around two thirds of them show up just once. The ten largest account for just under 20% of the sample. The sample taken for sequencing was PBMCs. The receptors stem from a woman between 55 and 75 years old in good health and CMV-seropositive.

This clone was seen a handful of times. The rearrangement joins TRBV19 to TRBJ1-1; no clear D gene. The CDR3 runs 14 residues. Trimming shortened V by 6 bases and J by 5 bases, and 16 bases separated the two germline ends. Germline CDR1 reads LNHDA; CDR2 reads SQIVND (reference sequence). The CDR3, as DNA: TGTGCCAGTAGCCCCCAAGGGCGCGGGACTGAAGCTTTCTTT. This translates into CASSPQGRGTEAFF.

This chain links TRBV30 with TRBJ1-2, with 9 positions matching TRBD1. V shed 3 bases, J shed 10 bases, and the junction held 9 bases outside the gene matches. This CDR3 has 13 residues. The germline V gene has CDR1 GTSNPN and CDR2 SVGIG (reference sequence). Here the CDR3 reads CAWSFRDRELYTF. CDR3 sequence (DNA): TGTGCCTGGAGCTTTCGGGACAGGGAGCTCTACACCTTC.

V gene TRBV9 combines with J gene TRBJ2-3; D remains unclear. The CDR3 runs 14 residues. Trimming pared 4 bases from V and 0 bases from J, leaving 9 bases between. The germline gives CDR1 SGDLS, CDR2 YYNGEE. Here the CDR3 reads CASSPEASTDTQYF. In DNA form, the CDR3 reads TGTGCCAGCAGCCCCGAGGCGAGCACAGATACGCAGTATTTT.

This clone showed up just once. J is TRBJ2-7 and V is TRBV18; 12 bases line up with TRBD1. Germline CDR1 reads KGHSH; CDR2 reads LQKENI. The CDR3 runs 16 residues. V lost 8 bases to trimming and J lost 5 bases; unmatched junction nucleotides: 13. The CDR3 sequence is CASAGQGALGFDEQYF. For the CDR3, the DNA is TGTGCCAGCGCGGGACAGGGGGCGTTAGGATTTGACGAGCAGTACTTC.

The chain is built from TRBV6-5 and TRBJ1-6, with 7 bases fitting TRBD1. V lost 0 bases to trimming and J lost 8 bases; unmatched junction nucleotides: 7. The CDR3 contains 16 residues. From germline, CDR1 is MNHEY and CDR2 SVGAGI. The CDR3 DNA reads TGTGCCAGCAGTTACTCAACAGGGGTTATCGATTCACCCCTCCACTTT. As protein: CASSYSTGVIDSPLHF.

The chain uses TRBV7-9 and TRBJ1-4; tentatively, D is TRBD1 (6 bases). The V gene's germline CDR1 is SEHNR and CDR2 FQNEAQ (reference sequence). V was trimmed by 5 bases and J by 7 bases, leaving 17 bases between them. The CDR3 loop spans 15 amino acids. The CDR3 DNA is TGTGCCAGCAGCGATATGGGCAGGGGTTCTGAAAAACTGTTTTTT. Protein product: CASSDMGRGSEKLFF.